These 16 T cell receptor beta chains share one sample of origin, sequenced in a study of cytotoxic CD8 clonotypes in ibrutinib-treated CLL. The data were produced by immunoSEQ multiplex PCR, yet TCRdb's version contains in-frame clones alone and is incomplete. Counted here are about 60,000 clones, roughly 49% occurring once; the ten biggest clones make up roughly a quarter. Here the sequenced sample was PBMCs, taken at disease progression, from a patient treated with ibrutinib. All receptors come from a human donor with chronic lymphocytic leukemia.

The chain links TRBV6-5 to TRBJ1-1; D remains unclear. The germline V gene has CDR1 MNHEY and CDR2 SVGAGI. Between the trimmed V and J ends, which lost 5 bases and 1 base, there was a span of 14 bases. The length of the CDR3 is 15 residues. CDR3 nucleotides: TGTGCCAGCAGTCGTAACCTAGAAGAGAACACTGAAGCTTTCTTT. Protein: CASSRNLEENTEAFF.

The CDR3 is CASSRLQGTYGYTF. CDR3 DNA sequence: TGTGCCAGCAGTCGGCTACAGGGTACCTATGGCTACACCTTC. The chain joins TRBV28 to TRBJ1-2, with a possible D match to TRBD1 (6 bases). This CDR3 has 14 residues. Trimming cost V 5 bases and J 4 bases, with 14 bases left between them. Germline lookup yields CDR1 MDHEN and CDR2 SYDVKM.

V is TRBV29-1 and J is TRBJ2-6; D may be TRBD2 (6 bases). Trimming stripped 6 bases from V and 1 base from J, with 13 bases between. The CDR3 totals 15 residues. CDR1 SQVTM and CDR2 ANQGSEA come from the germline V gene. Written as DNA, the CDR3 is TGCAGCGTCCCCATCGGGGGATCTGGGGCCAACGTCCTGACTTTC. Residues: CSVPIGGSGANVLTF.

This clone turned up a few times. The chain links TRBV5-1 to TRBJ2-5, with 8 bases matching TRBD2. This CDR3 is 14 amino acids long. With 3 bases clipped from V and 4 bases from J, the junction kept 5 bases outside the gene matches. Germline V lookup: CDR1 SGHRS, CDR2 YFSETQ. Here the CDR3 reads CASSSSTSVETQYF. CDR3 DNA sequence: TGCGCCAGCAGCTCCTCGACTAGCGTAGAGACCCAGTACTTC.

The CDR3 sequence is CASSLGQVDYEQYF. CDR3 in DNA: TGTGCCAGCAGCCTCGGACAGGTAGACTACGAGCAGTACTTC. The rearrangement links TRBV7-9 to TRBJ2-7; TRBD1 matches at 7 bases. The ends lost 5 bases at V and 3 bases at J; junction bases unmatched: 7. The germline V gene encodes CDR1 SEHNR and CDR2 FQNEAQ (reference sequence). CDR3 size: 14 residues.

The chain has TRBV7-3 and TRBJ2-2; D gene uncertain. Trimming removed 6 bases at V and 0 bases at J, with 5 bases between. The CDR3 is 13 residues long. Germline V gene sequence: CDR1 SGHTA, CDR2 FQGTGA. The CDR3 DNA follows: TGTGCCAGCAGAGGACCGAACACCGGGGAGCTGTTTTTT. Translating gives CASRGPNTGELFF.

The CDR3 DNA is TGTGCCAGCAGAATCGGGGGGGCGAACACCGGGGAGCTGTTTTTT. This translates into CASRIGGANTGELFF. The V and J genes are TRBV6-6 and TRBJ2-2; 8 bases fit TRBD2. The CDR3 is 15 residues long. The trim removed 6 bases at V and 0 bases at J, leaving 3 bases unmatched. Looked up from germline, CDR1 is MNHNY and CDR2 is SVGAGI (reference sequence).

This clone occurred a few times. This chain's CDR3 is CASSPWTSGGPKETQYF. The CDR3 DNA sequence: TGTGCCAGCAGTCCCTGGACTAGCGGGGGGCCTAAAGAGACCCAGTACTTC. The J gene is TRBJ2-5, the V gene TRBV27; 14 bases are shared with TRBD2. Losses at the gene ends were 5 bases for V and 3 bases for J; bases not matched to a gene: 8. Germline assignment: CDR1 MNHEY and CDR2 SMNVEV (reference sequence). This CDR3 is built from 17 residues.

The sample holds a few counts of this clone. Different DNA sequences within this sample yield the same CDR3. The V gene is TRBV18, the J gene TRBJ1-1; 8 bases match TRBD1. V was pared by 5 bases and J by 5 bases, with 1 base of the junction left unmatched. Germline loops: CDR1 KGHSH, CDR2 LQKENI. This CDR3 is built from 12 residues. The CDR3 DNA reads TGTGCCAGCTCAAGACAGGGGACTGAAGCTTTCTTT. It is translated as CASSRQGTEAFF.

This rearrangement joins TRBV7-3 to TRBJ2-2, with 13 bases lining up with TRBD2. Trimming took 5 bases from V and 1 from J; bases not matched to a gene: 4. CDR1 and CDR2 (germline): SGHTA, FQGTGA. The CDR3 contains 17 residues. This chain's CDR3 is CASSPRLAGGNTGELFF. The CDR3 coding sequence is TGTGCCAGCAGCCCTAGACTAGCGGGAGGGAACACCGGGGAGCTGTTTTTT. Based on the CDR3 plus reference TRBV7-3 and TRBJ2-2, the full variable domain is GAGVSQTPSNKVTEKGKYVELRCDPISGHTALYWYRQSLGQGPEFLIYFQGTGAADDSGLPNDRFFAVRPEGSVSTLKIQRTERGDSAVYLCASSPRLAGGNTGELFFGEGSRLTVL.

This chain connects TRBV27 to TRBJ1-2; D might be TRBD1 (5 bases). CDR1 and CDR2 from the germline V gene are MNHEY and SMNVEV (reference sequence). The CDR3 is 14 residues long. V lost 5 bases, J lost 5 bases, and 15 bases lay in between. The CDR3: CASSILPTVYGYTF. CDR3 coding DNA: TGTGCCAGCAGTATCCTCCCGACAGTGTATGGCTACACCTTC.

The V gene is TRBV6-5, the J gene TRBJ2-3; 7 positions agree with TRBD1. The CDR3 length is 13 residues. V trimming: 2 bases; J trimming: 5 bases; junction bases outside the gene matches: 1. CDR1 and CDR2 (germline): MNHEY, SVGAGI. In nucleotides, the CDR3 is TGTGCCAGCAGTTACCGGGACAGAGATACGCAGTATTTT. This translates into CASSYRDRDTQYF.

This chain uses TRBV5-5 with TRBJ1-2; no reliable D call. V was pared by 0 bases and J by 6 bases, with 15 bases between. The germline V gene has CDR1 SGHKS and CDR2 YYEKEE (reference sequence). CDR3 length: 15 residues. For the CDR3, the DNA is TGTGCCAGCAGCTTGGAAAGGCTTTTCCCGGATGGCTACACCTTC. It is translated as CASSLERLFPDGYTF.

The chain links TRBV11-2 to TRBJ1-1; D is unresolved. V was shortened by 0 bases and J by 6 bases, with 11 bases between the two germline ends. Germline lookup yields CDR1 SGHAT and CDR2 FQNNGV. CDR3 size: 14 residues. For the CDR3, the DNA is TGTGCCAGCAGCTTAGACCCCGGGGTGTCTGAAGCTTTCTTT. Amino acids: CASSLDPGVSEAFF.

This clone has a single count. The chain carries TRBV5-1 and TRBJ2-1, with D possibly TRBD1 on 5 matching bases. Per the germline V gene, CDR1 is SGHRS and CDR2 is YFSETQ. The germline V and J ends were trimmed by 0 bases and 0 bases, with 7 bases remaining between them. CDR3 length: 15 residues. The CDR3 DNA reads as TGCGCCAGCAGCTTGGGACAGCTCTCCTACAATGAGCAGTTCTTC. Its protein is CASSLGQLSYNEQFF.

This clone was seen a single time. The rearrangement uses TRBV10-3 and TRBJ1-1; D gene unclear. Between the trimmed V and J ends, which lost 7 bases and 3 bases, there was a span of 12 bases. The CDR3 has 13 residues. The germline V gene encodes CDR1 ENHRY and CDR2 SYGVKD. CDR3: CAITAGQHTEAFF. The DNA of the CDR3 is TGTGCCATCACCGCGGGTCAGCACACTGAAGCTTTCTTT.